Listed here are 21 T cell receptor beta chains from one sample, sequenced in a study of molecular identifiers for immune sequencing clone quantification. TCRdb re-analysed the PCR reads in MiXCR, keeping a single row per CDR3 protein. The sample includes 85,000 to 90,000 distinct CDR3 sequences, more than 20% seen only once; the top ten take roughly 0.8%. The sample consisted of naive CD8+ T cells from blood, with Jurkat cell RNA spiked in. The subset here: FACS-sorted CD8+CD4-CCR7+CD45RA+ naive T cells. These receptors were collected from a human donor in good health. Some libraries in this study had Jurkat cell RNA spiked in.

The chain is built from TRBV4-2 and TRBJ1-1; D remains ambiguous. Trimming removed 6 bases at V and 4 bases at J, with 21 bases between. The CDR3 is 16 residues long. Germline values: CDR1 LGHNA, CDR2 YNFKEQ. The CDR3 region has the DNA TGTGCCAGCAGTCCCCCGGGAGACCTTTTGTTCACTGAAGCTTTCTTT. This gives the protein CASSPPGDLLFTEAFF.

Of note for this clonotype: With a much larger clone just one base away, this may be a read error. The chain combines TRBV7-9 with TRBJ2-7; 7 nucleotides agree with TRBD1. Looked up from germline, CDR1 is SEHNR and CDR2 is FQNEAQ (reference sequence). V gave up 7 bases and J gave up 5 bases; unmatched junction bases: 17. The CDR3 runs to 16 residues. The CDR3 DNA is TGTGCCAGCACCCCCCAGGTACCGACAGGGAACCACGAGCAGTACTTC. This encodes CASTPQVPTGNHEQYF. The full variable domain, completed using reference TRBV7-9 and TRBJ2-7, is DTGVSQNPRHKITKRGQNVTFRCDPISEHNRLYWYRQTLGQGPEFLTYFQNEAQLEKSRLLSDRFSAERPKGSFSTLEIQRTEQGDSAMYLCASTPQVPTGNHEQYFGPGTRLTVT.

As for this clonotype: A much larger clone lies one base from this, so it may be a read error. The rearrangement links TRBV20-1 to TRBJ2-7, with unresolved D. This CDR3 comprises 13 residues. Germline CDR1 reads DFQATT; CDR2 reads SNEGSKA (reference sequence). This CDR3 reads CSASSRIRYEQHF. DNA for the CDR3: TGCAGTGCTAGTTCCCGGATTAGGTACGAGCAGCACTTC.

The chain joins TRBV7-9 to TRBJ2-7, with D maybe TRBD1 (6 bases). The CDR3 totals 16 residues. Per germline, CDR1 SEHNR and CDR2 FQNEAQ (reference sequence). Trimming removed 3 bases at V and 4 bases at J, with 19 bases between. Written as DNA, the CDR3 is TGTGCCAGCAGCTTCGGCTATTCAGGGGTCGGATACGAGCAGTACTTC. Protein sequence: CASSFGYSGVGYEQYF. Variable domain in full (rest from reference TRBV7-9 and TRBJ2-7): DTGVSQNPRHKITKRGQNVTFRCDPISEHNRLYWYRQTLGQGPEFLTYFQNEAQLEKSRLLSDRFSAERPKGSFSTLEIQRTEQGDSAMYLCASSFGYSGVGYEQYFGPGTRLTVT.

This clonotype has at least ten counts. The rearrangement joins TRBV7-8 to TRBJ2-1; TRBD2 agrees at 10 bases. Trimming removed 6 bases from V and 2 bases from J; junction bases left unmatched: 7. The CDR3 has 16 residues. The germline gives CDR1 SGHVS, CDR2 FQNEAQ. In DNA, the CDR3 is TGTGCCAGCAGTCCACTAGCGGGGCTTGCCTACAATGAGCAGTTCTTC. This encodes CASSPLAGLAYNEQFF.

This clonotype was seen many times. The genes are TRBV28 and TRBJ2-7; a weak D match, TRBD1 (6 bases). Trimming removed 5 bases from V and 7 bases from J, with 15 bases in between. Per germline, CDR1 MDHEN and CDR2 SYDVKM. The CDR3 is 13 amino acids. CDR3 DNA sequence: TGTGCCAGCAGTCCAGGACAGATCATGGAGCAGTACTTC. As protein: CASSPGQIMEQYF.

A word on this clonotype: This likely comes from a read error, as the CDR3 has no conserved phenylalanine or tryptophan at its end. This chain uses TRBV5-1 with TRBJ1-2; 10 positions match TRBD1. The CDR3 extends over 15 amino acids. V was pared by 3 bases and J by 6 bases, with 8 bases of the junction left unmatched. Per germline, CDR1 SGHRS and CDR2 YFSETQ. The CDR3 bases are TGCGCCAGCAGCTCAACGACAGGGGGCCCTCATGGCTACACCTCC. Amino acid sequence: CASSSTTGGPHGYTS.

As regards this clonotype: Given a much more abundant clone one base away, this may be a read error. This chain connects TRBV5-1 to TRBJ2-7; no reliable D call. The CDR3 is 14 residues long. V was clipped by 1 base and J by 2 bases, with 10 bases between them. From germline, CDR1 is SGHRS and CDR2 YFSETQ. As DNA, the CDR3 is TGCGCCAGCAGCTTGTATGTCAGAGCCTACGAGCAGTACTTC. Its translation: CASSLYVRAYEQYF.

For this clonotype: Possible read error: a much larger clone is one base away. This chain links TRBV12-3 or TRBV12-4 with TRBJ2-7; a weak D match, TRBD2 (5 bases). CDR3 length equals 15 residues. V was pared by 1 base and J by 3 bases, with 13 bases between. The CDR3: CASSLGLARVYEQYF. The CDR3 DNA is TGTGCCAGCAGTTTAGGTTTAGCGCGAGTCTACGAGCAGTACTTC.

The genes are TRBV5-1 and TRBJ1-4; tentatively, D is TRBD1 (5 bases). This CDR3 is 15 amino acids long. Germline CDR1 SGHRS, CDR2 YFSETQ. Trimming shortened V by 4 bases and J by 11 bases, and 21 bases separated the two germline ends. CDR3 DNA sequence: TGCGCCAGCAGCCCTTCTTCAGGGAAGGATTATAAACTGTTTTTT. Encoded protein: CASSPSSGKDYKLFF. The whole variable domain, remainder taken from reference TRBV5-1 and TRBJ1-4, is KAGVTQTPRYLIKTRGQQVTLSCSPISGHRSVSWYQQTPGQGLQFLFEYFSETQRNKGNFPGRFSGRQFSNSRSEMNVSTLELGDSALYLCASSPSSGKDYKLFFGSGTQLSVL.

The V call is TRBV20-1, the J call TRBJ2-3; 8 bases are a match to TRBD2. CDR3 size: 15 residues. Germline V gives CDR1 DFQATT, CDR2 SNEGSKA (reference sequence). The junction had 7 bases not matched to a gene; V was cut back by 4 bases and J by 1 base. The CDR3 bases are TGCAGTGCTAACCAAGCGGGAGAGGGCACAGATACGCAGTATTTT. As protein: CSANQAGEGTDTQYF.

This chain connects TRBV6-2 or TRBV6-3 to TRBJ2-7, with TRBD1 identical over 10 bases. The length of the CDR3 is 16 residues. J was trimmed by 2 bases and V by 4 bases; bases with no gene match: 8. CDR1 is MNHEY, CDR2 SVGEGT, per germline. The DNA for the CDR3 is TGTGCCAGCAGTTCCGGGACAGGGGTGACAACCTACGAGCAGTACTTC. Residues: CASSSGTGVTTYEQYF.

This clonotype was observed a single time. The CDR3 does not close with the conserved phenylalanine or tryptophan, likely indicating a read error. Because the CDR3's place on the DNA is in doubt, the DNA is left out and the CDR3 is given as listed by TCRdb. V usage is TRBV6-1 and J usage is TRBJ2-4; the DNA was not used to check the table's D call, TRBD1. Germline CDR1 and CDR2: MNHNS and SASEGT. The CDR3 spans 11 amino acids, including both terminal residues. The CDR3 sequence: CASSDGGLGYL.

This clonotype was seen at least ten times. This chain connects TRBV7-6 to TRBJ2-7; 7 nucleotides line up with TRBD2. The CDR3 is 16 amino acids. The V gene end was trimmed by 5 bases and the J gene end by 0 bases; junction bases not matched to a gene: 10. Germline V lookup: CDR1 SGHVS, CDR2 FNYEAQ. The CDR3 reads CASSPDGGYSSYEQYF. For the CDR3, the DNA is TGTGCCAGCAGCCCGGACGGGGGGTACAGCTCCTACGAGCAGTACTTC.

This clonotype has ten or more counts. The rearrangement joins TRBV19 to TRBJ2-7; D is unresolved. Germline CDR1 and CDR2: LNHDA and SQIVND (reference sequence). This CDR3 has 13 amino acids. With 1 base removed from V and 3 bases from J, the gap between germline ends came to 7 bases. CDR3 sequence (DNA): TGTGCCAGTAGTATAGCGGCAGACTACGAGCAGTACTTC. Protein: CASSIAADYEQYF.

This clonotype was detected ten times or more. This chain links TRBV11-2 with TRBJ2-3; D might be TRBD1 or TRBD2, each matching 5 bases. V shed 6 bases and J shed 1 base, with 11 bases lying between them. The length of the CDR3 is 14 residues. Germline V gene lookup returns CDR1 SGHAT and CDR2 FQNNGV. The DNA for the CDR3 is TGTGCCAGCAGTTTACTGGGGGGCACAGATACGCAGTATTTT. It translates to CASSLLGGTDTQYF. Using reference TRBV11-2 and TRBJ2-3 for the parts outside the CDR3, the full variable domain is EAGVAQSPRYKIIEKRQSVAFWCNPISGHATLYWYQQILGQGPKLLIQFQNNGVVDDSQLPKDRFSAERLKGVDSTLKIQPAKLEDSAVYLCASSLLGGTDTQYFGPGTRLTVL.

In regard to this clonotype: Just one base apart from a much larger clone, this may be a read error. The CDR3 nucleotides read TGCGGCAGCAGCCAAGCAGGATTCAATGAGCAGTTCTTC. Amino acids: CGSSQAGFNEQFF. This chain uses TRBV4-3 with TRBJ2-1, with no clear D. Germline V lookup: CDR1 LGHNA, CDR2 YSLEER. The CDR3 length is 13 residues.

This clonotype was found a few times. V gene TRBV6-2 or TRBV6-3 combines with J gene TRBJ2-6; 7 bases fit TRBD1. V was clipped by 4 bases and J by 0 bases; unmatched bases: 3. The CDR3 length is 16 residues. Germline assignment: CDR1 MNHEY and CDR2 SVGEGT. CDR3 in DNA: TGTGCCAGCAGTTCACAGGGGTACTCTGGGGCCAACGTCCTGACTTTC. This codes for CASSSQGYSGANVLTF.

V and J are TRBV9 and TRBJ2-5; D may be TRBD2 (5 bases). The ends were cut back, 4 bases at V and 0 bases at J, with 10 bases in the middle. Germline-derived CDR1 and CDR2 are SGDLS and YYNGEE. This CDR3 contains 14 residues. CDR3 in DNA: TGTGCCAGCAGCTCACGGACTGACCAAGAGACCCAGTACTTC. Its translation is CASSSRTDQETQYF.

A few counts support this clonotype. V and J are TRBV7-2 and TRBJ1-2; D is uncertain. Germline V gene lookup returns CDR1 SGHTA and CDR2 FQGNSA. This CDR3 has 15 amino acids. V shed 1 base and J shed 0 bases, with 9 bases lying between them. The CDR3 loop reads CASSLVEPSNYGYTF. The CDR3 nucleotides read TGTGCCAGCAGCTTAGTTGAGCCTTCTAACTATGGCTACACCTTC.

CDR3 nucleotide sequence: TGTGCCAGCAGCTTACCAAGGCTTACAGGGTATCGTGACTATAATTCACCCCTCCACTTT. Translated: CASSLPRLTGYRDYNSPLHF. The chain links TRBV7-2 to TRBJ1-6, with D possibly matching TRBD1 (6 bases). The CDR3 spans 20 residues. Germline V gene lookup returns CDR1 SGHTA and CDR2 FQGNSA. V lost 2 bases and J 3 bases, leaving 23 bases between the germline ends.